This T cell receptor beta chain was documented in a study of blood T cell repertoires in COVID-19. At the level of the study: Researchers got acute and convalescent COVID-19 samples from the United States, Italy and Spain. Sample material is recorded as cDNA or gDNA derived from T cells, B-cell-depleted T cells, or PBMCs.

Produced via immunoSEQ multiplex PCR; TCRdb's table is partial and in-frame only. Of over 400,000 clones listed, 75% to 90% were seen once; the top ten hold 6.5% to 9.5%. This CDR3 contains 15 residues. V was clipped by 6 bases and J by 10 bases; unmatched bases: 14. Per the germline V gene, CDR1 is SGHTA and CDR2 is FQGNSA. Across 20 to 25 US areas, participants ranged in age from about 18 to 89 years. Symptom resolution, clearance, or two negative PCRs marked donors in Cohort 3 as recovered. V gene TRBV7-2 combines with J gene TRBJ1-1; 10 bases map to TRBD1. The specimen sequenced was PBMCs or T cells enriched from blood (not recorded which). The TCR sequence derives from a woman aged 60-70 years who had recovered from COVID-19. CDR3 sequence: CASRFTLRDRGSAFF. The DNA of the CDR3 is TGTGCCAGCAGATTTACGCTCCGGGACAGGGGATCAGCTTTCTTT.